The rows below give T cell receptor beta chains drawn from one sample of a study of radiotherapy plus CTLA-4 blockade in lung cancer. Libraries were prepared by immunoSEQ multiplex PCR; TCRdb keeps only in-frame clonotypes and omits some of them. The sample has 90,000 to 150,000 clones, around 75% seen once. Sequences were derived from peripheral blood, sampled from a patient treated with radiotherapy plus ipilimumab. Receptors were obtained from a human donor with non-small cell lung cancer who had a partial response to radiotherapy plus ipilimumab. The CDR3 runs from the conserved cysteine through the conserved F or W. D genes are given only for firm matches. Clone size, where shown, is once, few, many, or a class for clones that have expanded.

CDR3 DNA: TGCGCCAGCAGCTTGGAGCGCAAACAGCCCCAGCATTTT
CDR3 protein: CASSLERKQPQHF
V gene: TRBV5-1
J gene: TRBJ1-5
D gene: NA
clone size: NA

CDR3 DNA: TGTGCCTGGAAGCTGTATGAGAACACCGGGGAGCTGTTTTTT
CDR3 protein: CAWKLYENTGELFF
V gene: TRBV30
J gene: TRBJ2-2
D gene: NA
clone size: NA

CDR3 DNA: TGTGCCTGGGGGCCCCGGTGGGAGACCCAGTACTTC
CDR3 protein: CAWGPRWETQYF
V gene: TRBV30
J gene: TRBJ2-5
D gene: NA
clone size: few

CDR3 DNA: TGTGCCAGCAACGGCGGGAGCTCCTACGAGCAGTACTTC
CDR3 protein: CASNGGSSYEQYF
V gene: TRBV6-1
J gene: TRBJ2-7
D gene: TRBD2
clone size: NA

CDR3 DNA: TGTGCCAGCTCAATTTCAGGGGGAGCCCACGAGCAGTACTTC
CDR3 protein: CASSISGGAHEQYF
V gene: TRBV18
J gene: TRBJ2-7
D gene: TRBD1
clone size: NA

CDR3 DNA: TGTGCCAGCAGCTTAAGATTATCGGCGACAGAGCTATATGAAAAACTGTTTTTT
CDR3 protein: CASSLRLSATELYEKLFF
V gene: TRBV7-3
J gene: TRBJ1-4
D gene: NA
clone size: NA

CDR3 DNA: TGTGCCAGCAGGAGTCCGGGACAGGGAAACTACAATGAGCAGTTCTTC
CDR3 protein: CASRSPGQGNYNEQFF
V gene: TRBV5-4
J gene: TRBJ2-1
D gene: TRBD1
clone size: NA

CDR3 DNA: TGCGCCAGCAGCTTGGTGAGGGGCGGGAGGCAATCCCTCCGTGACGCAGATACGCAGTATTTT
CDR3 protein: CASSLVRGGRQSLRDADTQYF
V gene: TRBV5-1
J gene: TRBJ2-3
D gene: TRBD2
clone size: few

CDR3 DNA: TGTGCCAGCAGCTACACCCCAGCGGGAGCCTACGAGCAGTACTTC
CDR3 protein: CASSYTPAGAYEQYF
V gene: TRBV6-5
J gene: TRBJ2-7
D gene: TRBD2
clone size: NA

CDR3 DNA: TGTGCCAGCAGTTCGAAAGGCGGGGGGCTATCGGGGGCCAACGTCCTGACTTTC
CDR3 protein: CASSSKGGGLSGANVLTF
V gene: TRBV28
J gene: TRBJ2-6
D gene: TRBD2
clone size: few

CDR3 DNA: TGTGCCATCAGGGGGGACAGGGATGGAAACACCATATATTTT
CDR3 protein: CAIRGDRDGNTIYF
V gene: TRBV10-3
J gene: TRBJ1-3
D gene: TRBD1
clone size: NA

CDR3 DNA: TGTGCCAGCAGTTCCATCCGGGATGGGACAGATACGCAGTATTTT
CDR3 protein: CASSSIRDGTDTQYF
V gene: TRBV6-5
J gene: TRBJ2-3
D gene: NA
clone size: NA

CDR3 DNA: TGTGCCAGCAGCCTAGCGTGGGAGACCCAGTACTTC
CDR3 protein: CASSLAWETQYF
V gene: TRBV5-4
J gene: TRBJ2-5
D gene: NA
clone size: NA

CDR3 DNA: TGTGCCAGCTCGGACAGGGGGCACTACAATGAGCAGTTCTTC
CDR3 protein: CASSDRGHYNEQFF
V gene: TRBV18
J gene: TRBJ2-1
D gene: TRBD1
clone size: NA

CDR3 DNA: TGTGCCAGTAATTGGCCAAATCAGCCCCAGCATTTT
CDR3 protein: CASNWPNQPQHF
V gene: TRBV19
J gene: TRBJ1-5
D gene: NA
clone size: NA

CDR3 DNA: TGTGCCAGCACCAAGGACAGGATGAACTATGGCTACACCTTC
CDR3 protein: CASTKDRMNYGYTF
V gene: TRBV27
J gene: TRBJ1-2
D gene: TRBD1
clone size: once

CDR3 DNA: TGTGCCAGCAGTTACGAGACTACAGGGGGTTACAATGAGCAGTTCTTC
CDR3 protein: CASSYETTGGYNEQFF
V gene: TRBV6-5
J gene: TRBJ2-1
D gene: TRBD1
clone size: NA

CDR3 DNA: TGTGCCAGCAGCCCGGACAGGAGCACAGATACGCAGTATTTT
CDR3 protein: CASSPDRSTDTQYF
V gene: TRBV5-5
J gene: TRBJ2-3
D gene: TRBD1
clone size: NA

CDR3 DNA: TGTGCCAGCTCACCACCAGGGGCGAGGACGTCAGATACGCAGTATTTT
CDR3 protein: CASSPPGARTSDTQYF
V gene: TRBV18
J gene: TRBJ2-3
D gene: NA
clone size: NA

CDR3 DNA: TGTGCAGAGGACAGTCTCAATCAGCCCCAGCATTTT
CDR3 protein: CAEDSLNQPQHF
V gene: TRBV19
J gene: TRBJ1-5
D gene: NA
clone size: NA

CDR3 DNA: TGCGCCAGCAGCCCAACAGGGGGCAGTCAGCCCCAGCATTTT
CDR3 protein: CASSPTGGSQPQHF
V gene: TRBV4-1
J gene: TRBJ1-5
D gene: TRBD1
clone size: NA

CDR3 DNA: TGTGCCAGCAGCTTGGGAGTTCCATTTGGGCCGTTGAACACTGAAGCTTTCTTT
CDR3 protein: CASSLGVPFGPLNTEAFF
V gene: TRBV5-4
J gene: TRBJ1-1
D gene: NA
clone size: NA

CDR3 DNA: TGTGCCAGCAGCCCGACAGGGATCGAAGTCGGCTACACCTTC
CDR3 protein: CASSPTGIEVGYTF
V gene: TRBV14
J gene: TRBJ1-2
D gene: TRBD1
clone size: NA

CDR3 DNA: TGTGCCAGCATTTCGGCGGATCACTCCTACGAGCAGTACTTC
CDR3 protein: CASISADHSYEQYF
V gene: TRBV6-6
J gene: TRBJ2-7
D gene: NA
clone size: once

CDR3 DNA: TGCGCCAGCAGCCCCAGGGGACTAGCGGGAGTGGATGAGACCCAGTACTTC
CDR3 protein: CASSPRGLAGVDETQYF
V gene: TRBV5-1
J gene: TRBJ2-5
D gene: TRBD2
clone size: NA

CDR3 DNA: TGTGCCAGCAGTGAATGGGGGGTGGGCGCGAACACCGGGGAGCTGTTTTTT
CDR3 protein: CASSEWGVGANTGELFF
V gene: TRBV25-1
J gene: TRBJ2-2
D gene: NA
clone size: once

CDR3 DNA: TGTGCCAGCTCCCCATACGGAGGGGCAACAAGCAATCAGCCCCAGCATTTT
CDR3 protein: CASSPYGGATSNQPQHF
V gene: TRBV18
J gene: TRBJ1-5
D gene: NA
clone size: NA

CDR3 DNA: TGTGCCAGCAGCTTGGCCGGGACAGCAAATTACAACTCAAACATTCAGTACTTC
CDR3 protein: CASSLAGTANYNSNIQYF
V gene: TRBV5-6
J gene: TRBJ2-4
D gene: TRBD1
clone size: NA

CDR3 DNA: TGTGCCAGCAGCTTAGGGGAAGGGGGCCGGGAAAAACTGTTTTTT
CDR3 protein: CASSLGEGGREKLFF
V gene: TRBV7-9
J gene: TRBJ1-4
D gene: TRBD1
clone size: NA

CDR3 DNA: TGTGCCAGCAGTGCAGGGTTTGGCAATCAGCCCCAGCATTTT
CDR3 protein: CASSAGFGNQPQHF
V gene: TRBV9
J gene: TRBJ1-5
D gene: NA
clone size: once

CDR3 DNA: TGTGCCAGCGGAGGGAGGCAGGGAAATGAGCAGTTCTTC
CDR3 protein: CASGGRQGNEQFF
V gene: TRBV2
J gene: TRBJ2-1
D gene: NA
clone size: NA

CDR3 DNA: TGTGCCAGCAGCTCTGAGGGGGTTTCTAACTATGGCTACACCTTC
CDR3 protein: CASSSEGVSNYGYTF
V gene: TRBV5-5
J gene: TRBJ1-2
D gene: NA
clone size: NA

CDR3 DNA: TGCGCCAGCAGCCAAGGACTACGGGGAGAGACCCAGTACTTC
CDR3 protein: CASSQGLRGETQYF
V gene: TRBV4-1
J gene: TRBJ2-5
D gene: NA
clone size: NA

CDR3 DNA: TGCGCCAGCAGCTTGACGGGCCGGGAGACCGGGGAGCTGTTTTTT
CDR3 protein: CASSLTGRETGELFF
V gene: TRBV5-1
J gene: TRBJ2-2
D gene: NA
clone size: NA

CDR3 DNA: TGTGCCAGCAGCAACCATCCAGGGGCGCGTTACGAGCAGTACTTC
CDR3 protein: CASSNHPGARYEQYF
V gene: TRBV7-8
J gene: TRBJ2-7
D gene: NA
clone size: NA

CDR3 DNA: TGTGCCAGCTCACCCCCCAGGCCAGGGGGCCCTCCCACCCAGCATTTT
CDR3 protein: CASSPPRPGGPPTQHF
V gene: TRBV18
J gene: TRBJ1-5
D gene: TRBD1
clone size: NA

CDR3 DNA: TGCACCAGCACCCCAAAGCGGGAGGGCCTCCCTGAGCAGTTCTTC
CDR3 protein: CTSTPKREGLPEQFF
V gene: TRBV1
J gene: TRBJ2-1
D gene: NA
clone size: NA

CDR3 DNA: TGTGCCAGCAGCGTAGCTTTTGCGGGAGCTCTGAATGAGCAGTTCTTC
CDR3 protein: CASSVAFAGALNEQFF
V gene: TRBV9
J gene: TRBJ2-1
D gene: TRBD2
clone size: NA

CDR3 DNA: TGTGCCAGCAGTTTATGGCAGGGCCGTTCCGAGCAGTACTTC
CDR3 protein: CASSLWQGRSEQYF
V gene: TRBV27
J gene: TRBJ2-7
D gene: NA
clone size: NA

CDR3 DNA: TGTGCCAGCAGCCACCCAGGAGGGACAGGGAGTGGAAATGAGCAGTTCTTC
CDR3 protein: CASSHPGGTGSGNEQFF
V gene: TRBV4-2
J gene: TRBJ2-1
D gene: TRBD1
clone size: NA

CDR3 DNA: TGCGCCAGCAGCTTGGAGGGGTCCGCGGCGTATGGCTACACCTTC
CDR3 protein: CASSLEGSAAYGYTF
V gene: TRBV5-1
J gene: TRBJ1-2
D gene: NA
clone size: once

CDR3 DNA: TGTGCCAGCAGATGGGTAGCGGGAGAGGGTGAGCAGTTCTTC
CDR3 protein: CASRWVAGEGEQFF
V gene: TRBV4-2
J gene: TRBJ2-1
D gene: TRBD2
clone size: NA

CDR3 DNA: TGTGCCAGCTCGCCCGGGACAGGCTCCTACAATGAGCAGTTCTTC
CDR3 protein: CASSPGTGSYNEQFF
V gene: TRBV18
J gene: TRBJ2-1
D gene: TRBD1
clone size: NA

CDR3 DNA: TGTGCCAGCAGCCAAGGTGACAACACAGATACGCAGTATTTT
CDR3 protein: CASSQGDNTDTQYF
V gene: TRBV4-2
J gene: TRBJ2-3
D gene: NA
clone size: NA

CDR3 DNA: TGTGCCAGCAGCGTCCATAGCGGGAGCACGAACAATGAGCAGTTCTTC
CDR3 protein: CASSVHSGSTNNEQFF
V gene: TRBV7-8
J gene: TRBJ2-1
D gene: TRBD2
clone size: NA

CDR3 DNA: TGTGCCAGTAGGAGTAGCCTCAAAACTGGCTACACCTTC
CDR3 protein: CASRSSLKTGYTF
V gene: TRBV19
J gene: TRBJ1-2
D gene: NA
clone size: NA

CDR3 DNA: TGTGCCAGCAGGACCATCACTAGCGGTCGCCAGGGGAATGAGCAGTTCTTC
CDR3 protein: CASRTITSGRQGNEQFF
V gene: TRBV7-2
J gene: TRBJ2-1
D gene: TRBD2
clone size: NA

CDR3 DNA: TGTGCCAGCTCACCACCGACAGGCATATATAGCAATCAGCCCCAGCATTTT
CDR3 protein: CASSPPTGIYSNQPQHF
V gene: TRBV18
J gene: TRBJ1-5
D gene: NA
clone size: NA